This T cell receptor (beta chain) was sequenced during a study of T cell changes during pregnancy in multiple sclerosis. Some clones are missing from TCRdb's copy, which holds only in-frame ones; the method was immunoSEQ multiplex PCR. Of 60,000 to 85,000 clones in the sample, roughly 90% were seen once. The clonotype originates from a female donor with multiple sclerosis, enrolled in a pregnancy study. The source material was peripheral blood, sampled in the second trimester of pregnancy.

This CDR3 is CSAHPEAEQYF. The DNA of the CDR3 is TGCAGTGCTCACCCGGAGGCCGAGCAGTACTTC. This sequence joins TRBV20-1 and TRBJ2-7; D is possibly TRBD2 (5 bases). V shed 5 bases and J shed 6 bases, with 11 bases lying between them. The CDR3 runs 11 residues. Germline assignment: CDR1 DFQATT and CDR2 SNEGSKA (reference sequence).